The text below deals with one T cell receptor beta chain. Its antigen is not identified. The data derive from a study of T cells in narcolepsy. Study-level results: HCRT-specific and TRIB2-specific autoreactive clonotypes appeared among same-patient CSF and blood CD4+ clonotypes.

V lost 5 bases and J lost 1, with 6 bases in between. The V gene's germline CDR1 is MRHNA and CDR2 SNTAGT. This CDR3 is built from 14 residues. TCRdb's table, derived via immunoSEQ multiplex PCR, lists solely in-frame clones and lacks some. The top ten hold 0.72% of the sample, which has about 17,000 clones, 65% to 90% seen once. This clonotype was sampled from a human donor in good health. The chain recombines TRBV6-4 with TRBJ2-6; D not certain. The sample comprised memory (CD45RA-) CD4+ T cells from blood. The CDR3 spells CASSQQSGANVLTF. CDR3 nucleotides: TGTGCCAGCAGTCAACAGTCTGGGGCCAACGTCCTGACTTTC.